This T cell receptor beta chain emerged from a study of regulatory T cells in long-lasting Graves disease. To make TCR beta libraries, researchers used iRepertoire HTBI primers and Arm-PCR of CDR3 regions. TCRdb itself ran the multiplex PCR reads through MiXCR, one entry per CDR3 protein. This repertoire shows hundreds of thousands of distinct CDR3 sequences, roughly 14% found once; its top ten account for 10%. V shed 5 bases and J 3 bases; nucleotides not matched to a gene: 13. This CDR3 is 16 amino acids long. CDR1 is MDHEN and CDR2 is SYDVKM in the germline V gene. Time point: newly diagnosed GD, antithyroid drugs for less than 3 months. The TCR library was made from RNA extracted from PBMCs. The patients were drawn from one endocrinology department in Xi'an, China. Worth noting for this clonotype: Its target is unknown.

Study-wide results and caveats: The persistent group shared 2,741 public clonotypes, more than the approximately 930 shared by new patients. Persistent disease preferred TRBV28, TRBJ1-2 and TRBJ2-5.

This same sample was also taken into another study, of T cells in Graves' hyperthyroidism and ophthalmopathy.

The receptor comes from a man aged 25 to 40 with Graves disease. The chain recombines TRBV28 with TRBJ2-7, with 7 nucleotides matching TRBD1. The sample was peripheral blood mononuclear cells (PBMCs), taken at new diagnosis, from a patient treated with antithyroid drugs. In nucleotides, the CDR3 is TGTGCCAGCAGTCTCGTTGACAGGGTATCCCTCTACGAGCAGTACTTC. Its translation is CASSLVDRVSLYEQYF.